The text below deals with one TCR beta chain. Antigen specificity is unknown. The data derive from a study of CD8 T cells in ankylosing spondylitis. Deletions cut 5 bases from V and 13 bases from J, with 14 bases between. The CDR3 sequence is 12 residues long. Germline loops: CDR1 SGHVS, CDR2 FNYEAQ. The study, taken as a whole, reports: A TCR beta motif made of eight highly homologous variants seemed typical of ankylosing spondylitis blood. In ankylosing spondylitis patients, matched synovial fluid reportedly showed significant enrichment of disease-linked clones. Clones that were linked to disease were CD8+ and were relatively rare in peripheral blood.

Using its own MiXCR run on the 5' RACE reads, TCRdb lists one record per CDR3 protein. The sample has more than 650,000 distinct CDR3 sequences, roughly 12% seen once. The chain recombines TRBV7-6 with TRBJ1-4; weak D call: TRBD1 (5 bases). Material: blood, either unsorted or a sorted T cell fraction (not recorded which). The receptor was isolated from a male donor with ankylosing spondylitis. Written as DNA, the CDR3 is TGTGCCAGCAGCGTAACAGGTCGGCGACTGTTTTTT. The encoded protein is CASSVTGRRLFF.